Included here is one T cell receptor beta chain sequence, with context. Its antigen is unidentified. The record originates from a study of a mutant IDH1 vaccine in newly diagnosed glioma. Regarding time point: week 5, during vaccination. Mutant IDH1 20-mer peptide, at 300 ug, made up each vaccine dose, with topical imiquimod. The CDR3 runs 15 residues. CDR1 is SGHAT, CDR2 FQNNGV, per germline. Trimming removed 5 bases at V and 0 bases at J, with 11 bases between. The protocol was immunoSEQ multiplex PCR, while the TCRdb copy is restricted to in-frame clones and leaves out a portion. Here the sample spans around 50,000 clones, approximately 90% being singletons.

Sample: PBMCs, taken from a glioma patient whose treatment included an IDH1 peptide vaccine. This clonotype was sampled from a woman between 40 and 50 years old with glioma. The chain has TRBV11-2 and TRBJ2-1; D unresolved. The CDR3 DNA sequence: TGTGCCAGCAGCCTCCGGCGGAGCTCCTACAATGAGCAGTTCTTC. Translation gives CASSLRRSSYNEQFF.